One sample yielded the 9 T cell receptor beta chains listed below, sequenced in a study of T cells in Graves' hyperthyroidism and ophthalmopathy. TCR beta CDR3 region amplification was performed from RNA transcripts. The HTBI primer set served for first-round RT-PCR of the TCR CDR3. In TCRdb, the multiplex PCR reads were re-called with MiXCR into one record per CDR3 protein. The repertoire consists of around 440,000 distinct CDR3 sequences, with around 14% occurring once and the leading ten covering 12% to 15%. Source material: blood. The receptors were gathered from a young woman with Graves' hyperthyroidism.

The chain combines TRBV24-1 with TRBJ2-3; D uncertain. The germline gives CDR1 KGHDR, CDR2 SFDVKD. Trimming stripped 3 bases from V and 4 bases from J, with 7 bases between. The CDR3 covers 13 residues. CDR3 bases: TGTGCCACCAGTGATGCTACAGCAGATACGCAGTATTTT. Translated, it gives CATSDATADTQYF.

Remarks on this clonotype: This may be a read error: a much more frequent sequence differs by one nucleotide. The genes are TRBV12-3 or TRBV12-4 and TRBJ1-2; 7 bases are a match to TRBD1. The CDR3 runs 13 residues. V was pared by 7 bases and J by 7 bases, with 9 bases of the junction left unmatched. CDR3 loop: CASILQGSTGYTF. In DNA form, the CDR3 reads TGTGCCAGCATCCTACAGGGGTCCACTGGCTACACCTTC.

In its sample, this clonotype was seen a few times. CDR3 sequence (DNA): TGTGCCAGCAGCCGGCCAGAACAAAGAGCCACTGAAGCTTTCTTT. It codes for CASSRPEQRATEAFF. The chain is built from TRBV4-2 and TRBJ1-1; no definite D call. V was shortened by 4 bases and J by 4 bases, with 16 bases between the two germline ends. The CDR3 sequence is 15 residues long. CDR1 is LGHNA, CDR2 YNFKEQ, per germline.

This sequence joins TRBV12-3 or TRBV12-4 and TRBJ2-7, with D perhaps matching TRBD2 (5 bases). The CDR3 covers 15 residues. Trimming stripped 7 bases from V and 0 bases from J, with 16 bases between. CDR3 DNA: TGTGCCAGCAAAATGGAAGGGAGCAGCTCCTACGAGCAGTACTTC. The encoded protein is CASKMEGSSSYEQYF.

At least ten counts were recorded for this clonotype. This sequence joins TRBV7-9 and TRBJ1-1, with D possibly being TRBD1 (6 bases). V gave up 5 bases and J gave up 1 base, with 11 bases separating them. This CDR3 is 14 amino acids long. CDR1 and CDR2 (germline): SEHNR, FQNEAQ (reference sequence). The CDR3 loop reads CASSRDIWNTEAFF. In DNA, the CDR3 is TGTGCCAGCAGCCGGGACATCTGGAACACTGAAGCTTTCTTT.

On this clonotype: It may be a read error: a sequence one base away is much more abundant. V and J are TRBV6-2 or TRBV6-3 and TRBJ1-1; D is uncertain. The CDR3 sequence is 16 residues long. V lost 8 bases, J lost 5 bases, and 24 bases lay in between. Germline loops: CDR1 MNHEY, CDR2 SVGEGT. The DNA of the CDR3 is TGTGCCAGCCGAAATCCAGTTAGGCAGTCGGGGACTGAAGCTTTCTTT. It yields the protein CASRNPVRQSGTEAFF.

This chain connects TRBV14 to TRBJ2-3; D may be TRBD2 (6 bases). V was clipped by 0 bases and J by 7 bases, with 14 bases between them. Germline lookup yields CDR1 SGHDN and CDR2 FVKESK. The CDR3 has 15 residues. CDR3 sequence (DNA): TGTGCCAGCAGCCAAGATTACCCTCGGGACTATACGCAGTATTTT. This codes for CASSQDYPRDYTQYF.

This clonotype appeared a single time. The V and J genes are TRBV10-1 and TRBJ1-4; TRBD1 agrees at 8 bases. J lost 8 bases, V lost 3 bases, and 8 bases had no gene match. CDR1 and CDR2 (germline): WNHNN, SYGVQD (reference sequence). The CDR3 totals 15 residues. CDR3 in amino acids: CASSDVDRDPEKLFF. The CDR3 DNA is TGCGCCAGCAGTGATGTGGACAGGGATCCCGAAAAACTGTTTTTT.

In its sample, this clonotype was seen once. The chain is built from TRBV6-2 or TRBV6-3 and TRBJ2-2; unclear D gene. V was cut by 2 bases and J by 4 bases, with 11 bases left in between. The CDR3 is made up of 15 amino acids. Germline CDR1 and CDR2: MNHEY and SVGEGT. This chain's CDR3 is CASSYDTFGTGELFF. The CDR3 DNA reads TGTGCCAGCAGTTACGATACTTTCGGCACCGGGGAGCTGTTTTTT.